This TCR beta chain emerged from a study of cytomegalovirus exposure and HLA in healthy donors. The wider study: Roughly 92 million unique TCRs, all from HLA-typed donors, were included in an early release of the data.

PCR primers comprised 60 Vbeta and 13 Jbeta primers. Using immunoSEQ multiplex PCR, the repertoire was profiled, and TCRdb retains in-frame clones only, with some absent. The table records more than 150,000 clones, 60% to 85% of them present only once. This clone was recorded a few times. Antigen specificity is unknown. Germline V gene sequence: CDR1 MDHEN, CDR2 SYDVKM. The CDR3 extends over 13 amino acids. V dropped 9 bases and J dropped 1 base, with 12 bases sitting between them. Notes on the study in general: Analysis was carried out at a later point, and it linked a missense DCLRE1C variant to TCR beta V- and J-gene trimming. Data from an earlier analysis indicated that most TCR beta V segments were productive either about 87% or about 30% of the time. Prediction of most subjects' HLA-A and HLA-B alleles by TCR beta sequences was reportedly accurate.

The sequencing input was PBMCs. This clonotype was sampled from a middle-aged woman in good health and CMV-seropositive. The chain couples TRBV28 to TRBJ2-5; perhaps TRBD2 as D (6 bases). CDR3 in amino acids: CASTPGVQETQYF. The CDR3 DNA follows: TGTGCCAGTACCCCGGGGGTCCAAGAGACCCAGTACTTC.